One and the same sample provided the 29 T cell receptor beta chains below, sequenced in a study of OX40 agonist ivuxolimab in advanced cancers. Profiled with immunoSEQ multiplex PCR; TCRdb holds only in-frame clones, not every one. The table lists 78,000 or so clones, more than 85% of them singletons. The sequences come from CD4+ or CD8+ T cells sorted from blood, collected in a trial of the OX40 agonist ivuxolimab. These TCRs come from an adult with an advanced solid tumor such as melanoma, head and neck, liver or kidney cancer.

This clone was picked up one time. CDR3 residues: CASGTGTGGREKLFF. The CDR3 nucleotides are TGTGCCAGTGGCACCGGGACAGGGGGCCGGGAAAAACTGTTTTTT. The rearrangement links TRBV19 to TRBJ1-4; 12 nucleotides match TRBD1. V lost 8 bases to trimming and J lost 8 bases; unmatched junction nucleotides: 9. CDR1 is LNHDA and CDR2 is SQIVND in the germline V gene (reference sequence). The CDR3 spans 15 residues.

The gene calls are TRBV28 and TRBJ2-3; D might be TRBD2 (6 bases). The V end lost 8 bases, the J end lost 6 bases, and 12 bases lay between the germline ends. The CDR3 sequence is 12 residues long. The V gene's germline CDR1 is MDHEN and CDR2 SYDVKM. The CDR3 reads CASRGNSDTQYF. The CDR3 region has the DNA TGTGCCAGCCGCGGGAATTCGGATACGCAGTATTTT.

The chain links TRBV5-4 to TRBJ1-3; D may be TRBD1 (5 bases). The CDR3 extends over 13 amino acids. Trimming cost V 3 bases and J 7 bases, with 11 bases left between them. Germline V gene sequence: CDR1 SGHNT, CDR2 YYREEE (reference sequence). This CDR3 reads CASSSETGNTIYF. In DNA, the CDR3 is TGTGCCAGCAGCTCGGAAACAGGCAACACCATATATTTT.

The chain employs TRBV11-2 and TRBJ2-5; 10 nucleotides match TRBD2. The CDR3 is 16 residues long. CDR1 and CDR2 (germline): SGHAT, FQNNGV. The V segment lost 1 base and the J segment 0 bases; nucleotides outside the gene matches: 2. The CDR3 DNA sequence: TGTGCCAGCAGCTTAGCGGGACTAGCGAACCAAGAGACCCAGTACTTC. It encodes CASSLAGLANQETQYF.

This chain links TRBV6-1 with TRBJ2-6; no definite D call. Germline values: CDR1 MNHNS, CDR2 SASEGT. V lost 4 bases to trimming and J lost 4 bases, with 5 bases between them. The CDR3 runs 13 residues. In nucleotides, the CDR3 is TGTGCCAGCAGTGGGGCGGGGGCCAACGTCCTGACTTTC. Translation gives CASSGAGANVLTF.

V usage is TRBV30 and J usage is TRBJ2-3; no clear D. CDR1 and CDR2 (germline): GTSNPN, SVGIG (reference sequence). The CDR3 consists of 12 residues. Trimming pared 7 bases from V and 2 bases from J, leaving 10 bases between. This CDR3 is CASRSYTDTQYF. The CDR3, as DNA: TGTGCCTCACGAAGCTACACAGATACGCAGTATTTT.

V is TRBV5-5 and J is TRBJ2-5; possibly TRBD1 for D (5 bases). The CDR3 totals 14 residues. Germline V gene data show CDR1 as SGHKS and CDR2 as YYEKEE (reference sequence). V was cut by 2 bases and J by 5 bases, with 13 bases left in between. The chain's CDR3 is CASSFGARVETQYF. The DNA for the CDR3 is TGTGCCAGCAGCTTTGGTGCCAGGGTGGAGACCCAGTACTTC.

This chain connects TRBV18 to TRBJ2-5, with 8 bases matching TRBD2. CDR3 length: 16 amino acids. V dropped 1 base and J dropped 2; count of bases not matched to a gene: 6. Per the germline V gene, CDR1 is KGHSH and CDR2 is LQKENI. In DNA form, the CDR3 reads TGTGCCAGCTCACCACTAACTAGCGGACCACAAGAGACCCAGTACTTC. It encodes CASSPLTSGPQETQYF.

The CDR3 protein is CAWRTGQGYTEAFF. The CDR3 DNA reads TGTGCCTGGAGGACGGGACAGGGCTACACTGAAGCTTTCTTT. J is TRBJ1-1 and V is TRBV30; TRBD1 agrees at 9 bases. The junction had 5 bases not matched to a gene; V was cut back by 3 bases and J by 3 bases. Germline V CDR1 and CDR2: GTSNPN, SVGIG (reference sequence). This CDR3 region has 14 residues.

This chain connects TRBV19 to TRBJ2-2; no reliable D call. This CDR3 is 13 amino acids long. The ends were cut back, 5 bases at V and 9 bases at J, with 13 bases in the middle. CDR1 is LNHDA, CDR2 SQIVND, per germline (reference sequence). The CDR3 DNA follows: TGTGCCAGTAGTCCAGACCCTATCCGGGAGCTGTTTTTT. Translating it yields CASSPDPIRELFF.

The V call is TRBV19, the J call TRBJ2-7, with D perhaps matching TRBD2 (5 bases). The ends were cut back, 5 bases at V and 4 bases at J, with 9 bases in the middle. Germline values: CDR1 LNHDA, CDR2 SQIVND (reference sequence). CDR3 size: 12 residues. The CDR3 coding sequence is TGTGCCAGTAGTGCGACGGGGTACGAGCAGTACTTC. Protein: CASSATGYEQYF.

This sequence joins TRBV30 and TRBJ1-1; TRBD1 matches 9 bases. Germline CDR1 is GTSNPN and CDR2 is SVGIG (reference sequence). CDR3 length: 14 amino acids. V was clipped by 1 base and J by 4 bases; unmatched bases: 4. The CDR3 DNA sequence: TGTGCCTGGAGTGCGACAGGGGGGAGCACTGAAGCTTTCTTT. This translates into CAWSATGGSTEAFF.

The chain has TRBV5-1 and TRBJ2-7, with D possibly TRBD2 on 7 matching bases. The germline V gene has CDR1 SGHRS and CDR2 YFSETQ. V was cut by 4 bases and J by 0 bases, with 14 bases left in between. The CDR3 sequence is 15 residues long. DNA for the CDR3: TGCGCCAGCAGCAAACTGGCGGGGGCCTCCTACGAGCAGTACTTC. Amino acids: CASSKLAGASYEQYF.

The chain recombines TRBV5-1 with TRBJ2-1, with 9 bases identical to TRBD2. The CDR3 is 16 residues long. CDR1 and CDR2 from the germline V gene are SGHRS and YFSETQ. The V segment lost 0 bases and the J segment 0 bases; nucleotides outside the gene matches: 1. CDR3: CASSLETSGSYNEQFF. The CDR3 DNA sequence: TGCGCCAGCAGCTTGGAGACTAGCGGCTCCTACAATGAGCAGTTCTTC.

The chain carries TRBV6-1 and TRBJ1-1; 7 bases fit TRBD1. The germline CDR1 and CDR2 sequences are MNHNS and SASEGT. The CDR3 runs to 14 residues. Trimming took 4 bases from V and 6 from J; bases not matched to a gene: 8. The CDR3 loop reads CASSVALGGSEAFF. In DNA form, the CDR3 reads TGTGCCAGCAGTGTAGCGCTAGGGGGCTCTGAAGCTTTCTTT.

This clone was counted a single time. The CDR3 sequence: CASSPSGLAGGGDTQYF. CDR3 in DNA: TGTGCCAGCAGCCCCTCGGGACTAGCGGGAGGGGGAGATACGCAGTATTTT. The chain couples TRBV7-2 to TRBJ2-3; TRBD2 matches at 16 bases. Germline CDR1 is SGHTA and CDR2 is FQGNSA. CDR3 length: 17 amino acids. Trimming removed 5 bases from V and 5 bases from J; junction bases left unmatched: 7. Full variable domain (rest looked up from reference TRBV7-2 and TRBJ2-3): GAGVSQSPSNKVTEKGKDVELRCDPISGHTALYWYRQSLGQGLEFLIYFQGNSAPDKSGLPSDRFSAERTGGSVSTLTIQRTQQEDSAVYLCASSPSGLAGGGDTQYFGPGTRLTVL.

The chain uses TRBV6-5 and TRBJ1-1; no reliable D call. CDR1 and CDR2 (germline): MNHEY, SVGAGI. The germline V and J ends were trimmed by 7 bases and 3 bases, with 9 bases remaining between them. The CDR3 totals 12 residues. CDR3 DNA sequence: TGTGCCAGCAACGGGTGGGACACTGAAGCTTTCTTT. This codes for CASNGWDTEAFF.

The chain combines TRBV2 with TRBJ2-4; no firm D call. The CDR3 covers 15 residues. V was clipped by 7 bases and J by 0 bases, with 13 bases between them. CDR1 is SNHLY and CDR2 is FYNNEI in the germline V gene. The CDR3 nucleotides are TGTGCCAGCATGGTCAGCGCTATAGCCAAAAACATTCAGTACTTC. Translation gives CASMVSAIAKNIQYF.

The CDR3 sequence is CSVIKPWDEQFF. As DNA, the CDR3 is TGCAGCGTTATAAAACCCTGGGATGAGCAGTTCTTC. This chain links TRBV29-1 with TRBJ2-1; D is undetermined. Germline V gene sequence: CDR1 SQVTM, CDR2 ANQGSEA. The CDR3 spans 12 residues. V shed 5 bases and J shed 8 bases, with 13 bases lying between them.

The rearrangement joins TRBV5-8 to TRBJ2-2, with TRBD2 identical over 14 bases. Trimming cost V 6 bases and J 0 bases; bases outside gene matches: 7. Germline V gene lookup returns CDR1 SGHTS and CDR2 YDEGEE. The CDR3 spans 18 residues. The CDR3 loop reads CASNRRLAGGSNTGELFF. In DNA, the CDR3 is TGTGCCAGCAACCGACGACTAGCGGGAGGGTCGAACACCGGGGAGCTGTTTTTT.

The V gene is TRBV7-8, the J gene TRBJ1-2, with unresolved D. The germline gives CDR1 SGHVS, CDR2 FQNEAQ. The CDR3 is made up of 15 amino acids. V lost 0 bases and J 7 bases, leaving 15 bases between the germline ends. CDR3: CASSLAKVVGSGYTF. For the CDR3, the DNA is TGTGCCAGCAGCTTAGCAAAGGTCGTTGGATCTGGCTACACCTTC.

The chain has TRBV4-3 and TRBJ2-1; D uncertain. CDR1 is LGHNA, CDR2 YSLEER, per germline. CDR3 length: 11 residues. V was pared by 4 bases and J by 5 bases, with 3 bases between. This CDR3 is CASSRNNEQFF. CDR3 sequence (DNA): TGCGCCAGCAGCCGGAACAATGAGCAGTTCTTC.

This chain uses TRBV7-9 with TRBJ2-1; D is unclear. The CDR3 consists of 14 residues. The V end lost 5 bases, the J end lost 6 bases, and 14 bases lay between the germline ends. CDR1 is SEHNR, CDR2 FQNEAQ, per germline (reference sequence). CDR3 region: CASSPDGFFNEQFF. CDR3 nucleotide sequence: TGTGCCAGCAGCCCCGACGGCTTTTTCAATGAGCAGTTCTTC.

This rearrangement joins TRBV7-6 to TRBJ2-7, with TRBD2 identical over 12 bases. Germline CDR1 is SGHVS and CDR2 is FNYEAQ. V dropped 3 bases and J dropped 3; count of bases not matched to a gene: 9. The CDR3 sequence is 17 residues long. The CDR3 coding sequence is TGTGCCAGCAGCTTGGGAACTAGCGGGAGGAGGCTCTACGAGCAGTACTTC. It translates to CASSLGTSGRRLYEQYF.

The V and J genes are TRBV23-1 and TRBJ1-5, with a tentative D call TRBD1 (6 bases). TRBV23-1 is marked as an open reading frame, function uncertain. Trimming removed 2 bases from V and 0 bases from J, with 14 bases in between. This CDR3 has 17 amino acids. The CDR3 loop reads CASSQLGQKYSNQPQHF. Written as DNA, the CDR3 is TGCGCCAGCAGTCAACTAGGACAGAAATATAGCAATCAGCCCCAGCATTTT.

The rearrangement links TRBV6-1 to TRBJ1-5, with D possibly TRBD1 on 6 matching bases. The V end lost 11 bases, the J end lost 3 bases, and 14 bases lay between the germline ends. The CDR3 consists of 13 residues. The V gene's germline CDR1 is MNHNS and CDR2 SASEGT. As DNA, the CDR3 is TGTGCCGGGGCAGGGGAGTTCAATCAGCCCCAGCATTTT. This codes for CAGAGEFNQPQHF.

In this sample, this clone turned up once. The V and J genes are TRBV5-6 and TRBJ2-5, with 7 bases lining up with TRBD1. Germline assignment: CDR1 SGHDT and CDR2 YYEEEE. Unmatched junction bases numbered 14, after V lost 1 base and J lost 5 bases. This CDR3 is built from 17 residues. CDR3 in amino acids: CASSLTLKTGTRETQYF. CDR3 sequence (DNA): TGTGCCAGCAGCTTGACCTTGAAGACAGGGACGAGGGAGACCCAGTACTTC.

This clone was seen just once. The CDR3 sequence: CSVERDGPYNEQFF. CDR3 DNA sequence: TGCAGCGTTGAAAGAGACGGCCCCTACAATGAGCAGTTCTTC. The rearrangement joins TRBV29-1 to TRBJ2-1; no firm D call. V lost 2 bases to trimming and J lost 2 bases, with 10 bases between them. CDR1 is SQVTM and CDR2 is ANQGSEA in the germline V gene. The CDR3 runs 14 residues.

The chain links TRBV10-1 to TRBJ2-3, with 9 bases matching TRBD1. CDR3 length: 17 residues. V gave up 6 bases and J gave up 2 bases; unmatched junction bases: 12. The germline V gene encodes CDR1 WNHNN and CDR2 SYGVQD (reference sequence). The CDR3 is CASSPSGTGMFTDTQYF. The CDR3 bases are TGCGCCAGCAGCCCCTCCGGGACAGGGATGTTCACAGATACGCAGTATTTT.